Listed below are T cell receptor beta chains from one sample, sequenced in a study of shared T cell receptors in the human thymus. Data came from immunoSEQ multiplex PCR; TCRdb stores just in-frame clones and leaves some out. The table has 500,000 to 850,000 clones, 80% to 90% seen once. This sample was also put to use in a study of human thymus T cells.

Sequencing was done on a sample of thymocytes. The receptor source for this set is a boy younger than two with a congenital heart defect. The CDR3 runs from the conserved cysteine through the conserved F or W. The D gene is left open where the match is weak. The listing skips clone size in some rows; elsewhere it reads once, few, many or a size class.

J gene: TRBJ1-3; V gene: TRBV7-9; D gene: NA; clone size: NA; CDR3 DNA: TGTGCCAGCAGCGAGTGTTTACGACAGACTGGAAACACCATATATTTT; CDR3 protein: CASSECLRQTGNTIYF
J gene: TRBJ1-1; V gene: TRBV25-1; D gene: NA; clone size: NA; CDR3 DNA: TGTGCCAGCAGTTGGGGAGAGAACACTGAAGCTTTCTTT; CDR3 protein: CASSWGENTEAFF
J gene: TRBJ2-7; V gene: TRBV4-3; D gene: NA; clone size: NA; CDR3 DNA: TGCGCCAGCAGCCAAGGGGTAGCGGAGGTCTACGAGCAGTACTTC; CDR3 protein: CASSQGVAEVYEQYF
J gene: TRBJ1-5; V gene: TRBV27; D gene: TRBD1; clone size: NA; CDR3 DNA: TGTGCCAGCAGTTTATCGGCACAGGGGACTCGAGGCAATCAGCCCCAGCATTTT; CDR3 protein: CASSLSAQGTRGNQPQHF
J gene: TRBJ1-1; V gene: TRBV28; D gene: NA; clone size: NA; CDR3 DNA: TGTGCCAGCAGAAAATTGGAGCGTGAAGCTTTCTTT; CDR3 protein: CASRKLEREAFF
J gene: TRBJ1-6; V gene: TRBV11-2; D gene: NA; clone size: NA; CDR3 DNA: TGTGCCAGCAGTCTTTTACAGGGAAGGAGCTCCTATAATTCACCCCTCCACTTT; CDR3 protein: CASSLLQGRSSYNSPLHF
J gene: TRBJ2-1; V gene: TRBV7-2; D gene: NA; clone size: NA; CDR3 DNA: TGTGCCAGCAGCTCCGACCCTCTAGCGCCCTACAATGAGCAGTTCTTC; CDR3 protein: CASSSDPLAPYNEQFF
J gene: TRBJ2-1; V gene: TRBV5-4; D gene: TRBD2; clone size: NA; CDR3 DNA: TGTGCCAGCAGTTTAGGACTAGCGGTCTACAATGAGCAGTTCTTC; CDR3 protein: CASSLGLAVYNEQFF
J gene: TRBJ2-7; V gene: TRBV7-2; D gene: NA; clone size: once; CDR3 DNA: TGTGCCAGCAGCTTAGAGGGGGGAGGGAGTTCCTACGAGCAGTACTTC; CDR3 protein: CASSLEGGGSSYEQYF
J gene: TRBJ2-2; V gene: TRBV5-4; D gene: TRBD2; clone size: NA; CDR3 DNA: TGTGCCAGCAGCTTGAAGGGTAGCGGGGGGGACACCGGGGAGCTGTTTTTT; CDR3 protein: CASSLKGSGGDTGELFF